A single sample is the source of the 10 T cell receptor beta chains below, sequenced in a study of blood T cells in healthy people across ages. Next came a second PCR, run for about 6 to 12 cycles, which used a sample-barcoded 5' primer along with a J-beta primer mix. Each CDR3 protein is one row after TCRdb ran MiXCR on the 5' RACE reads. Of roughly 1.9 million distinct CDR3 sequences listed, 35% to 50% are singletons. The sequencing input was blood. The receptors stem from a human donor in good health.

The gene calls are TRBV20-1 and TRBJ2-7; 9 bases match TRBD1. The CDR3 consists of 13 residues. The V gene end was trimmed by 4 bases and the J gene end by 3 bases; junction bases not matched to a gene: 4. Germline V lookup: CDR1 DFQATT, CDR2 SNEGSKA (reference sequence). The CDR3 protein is CSATGQGIYEQYF. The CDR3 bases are TGCAGTGCTACGGGACAGGGTATCTACGAGCAGTACTTC.

The DNA for the CDR3 is TGTGCCAGCAGCGCGGACCCCACTGAAGCTTTCTTT. This translates into CASSADPTEAFF. V usage is TRBV21-1 and J usage is TRBJ1-1. TRBV21-1 represents a pseudogene. CDR3 length equals 12 residues.

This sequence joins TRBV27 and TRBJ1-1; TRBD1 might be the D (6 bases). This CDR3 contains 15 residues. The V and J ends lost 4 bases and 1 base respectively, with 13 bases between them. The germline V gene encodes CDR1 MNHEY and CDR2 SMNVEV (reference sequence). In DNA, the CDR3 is TGTGCCAGCAGTTCACTGCCGGGACAGAACACTGAAGCTTTCTTT. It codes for CASSSLPGQNTEAFF.

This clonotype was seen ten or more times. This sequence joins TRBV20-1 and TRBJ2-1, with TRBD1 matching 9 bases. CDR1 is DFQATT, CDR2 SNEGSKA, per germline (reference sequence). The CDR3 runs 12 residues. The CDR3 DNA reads TGCATAGCCGGGACAGGGTGGAATGAGCAGTTCTTC. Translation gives CIAGTGWNEQFF.

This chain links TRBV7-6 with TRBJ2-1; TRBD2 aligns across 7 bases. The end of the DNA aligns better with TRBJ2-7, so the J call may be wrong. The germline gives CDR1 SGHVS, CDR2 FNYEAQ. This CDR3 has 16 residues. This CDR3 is CASSLTAGETYNEQYF. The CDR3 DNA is TGTGCCAGCAGCTTGACGGCGGGGGAGACCTACAATGAGCAGTACTTC.

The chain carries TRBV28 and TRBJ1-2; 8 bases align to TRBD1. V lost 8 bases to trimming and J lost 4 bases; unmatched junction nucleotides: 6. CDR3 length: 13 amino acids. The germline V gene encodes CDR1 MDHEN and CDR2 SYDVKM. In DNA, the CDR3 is TGTGCCAGCGGGATGACAGGGGCCTATGGCTACACCTTC. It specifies CASGMTGAYGYTF.

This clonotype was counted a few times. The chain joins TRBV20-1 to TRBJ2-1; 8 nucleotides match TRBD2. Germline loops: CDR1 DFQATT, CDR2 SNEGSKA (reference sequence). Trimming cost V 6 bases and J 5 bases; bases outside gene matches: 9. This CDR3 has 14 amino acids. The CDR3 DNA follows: TGCAGTGCCCTCCGCCCGGGGGGGGACAATGAGCAGTTCTTC. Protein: CSALRPGGDNEQFF.

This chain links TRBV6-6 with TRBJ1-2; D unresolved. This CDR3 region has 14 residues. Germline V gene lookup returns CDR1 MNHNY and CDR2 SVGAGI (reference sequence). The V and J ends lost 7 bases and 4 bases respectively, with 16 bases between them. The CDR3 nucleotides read TGTGCCAGCATCCTCGCTCCGGAGGGCTATGGCTACACCTTC. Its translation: CASILAPEGYGYTF.

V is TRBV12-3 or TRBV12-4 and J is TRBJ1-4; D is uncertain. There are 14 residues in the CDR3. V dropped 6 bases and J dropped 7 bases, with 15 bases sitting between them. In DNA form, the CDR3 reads TGTGCCAGCAGGTTAAGGGTAGAAGCTGAAAAACTGTTTTTT. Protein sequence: CASRLRVEAEKLFF.

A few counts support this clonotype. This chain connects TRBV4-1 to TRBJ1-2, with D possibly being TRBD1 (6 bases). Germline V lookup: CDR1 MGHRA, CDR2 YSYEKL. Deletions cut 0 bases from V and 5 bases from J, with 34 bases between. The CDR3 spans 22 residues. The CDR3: CASSQDPTLQGRPRLSDYGYTF. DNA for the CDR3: TGCGCCAGCAGCCAAGACCCGACCTTACAGGGCCGGCCCCGTCTATCAGATTATGGCTACACCTTC.